Reported below is one T cell receptor (beta chain). Its specificity is not known. This sample was included in a study of cytomegalovirus exposure and HLA in healthy donors. Overall study findings and caveats: Highly shared sequence variants in one cluster were likely a sequencing artifact. There were some V segments, including TRBV6-2 and TRBV6-3, excluded as indistinguishable. HLA allele associations emerged for around 16,000 TCR beta sequences in a later analysis, at 0.05 false discovery rate.

The primer mix had 60 Vbeta and 13 Jbeta primers. Assay: immunoSEQ multiplex PCR; the TCRdb copy retains only in-frame clones and omits some. The sample lists some 170,000 clones, 82% seen once, with roughly 0.99% in the top ten. Germline CDR1 is MDHEN and CDR2 is SYDVKM. V dropped 8 bases and J dropped 2; count of bases not matched to a gene: 8. CDR3 size: 15 residues. The rearrangement uses TRBV28 and TRBJ1-5; TRBD1 agrees at 8 bases. The source of this sequence is a girl aged 2 to 10 in good health and CMV-seropositive. What was sequenced was PBMCs. CDR3 in DNA: TGTGCCAGCCGGGAAAAGGACAGGGGCAATCAGCCCCAGCATTTT. It yields the protein CASREKDRGNQPQHF.